Reported below is one T cell receptor beta chain. Its target antigen remains unknown. Base qualities were left out, and no much larger clone turns up one base away. This specimen belongs to a study of blood T cells in healthy people across ages (dated by TCRdb to between 2014 and 2017). Concerning the study at large: In model experiments, template switching captured roughly one uniquely barcoded TCR beta cDNA molecule for every two T cells. The study measured age-related changes in TCR beta repertoire diversity using deep sequencing normalized with unique cDNA molecular identifiers. Four age groups were formed from the donors: young (average about 16 years), middle-aged (approximately 39), aged (about 62) and long-lived (about 80). To avoid experimental bias, donors of different ages were spread randomly across the sequencing lanes. Using the same blood draw, the study looked at two additional independent replicas of 1 million unique cDNA reads for two donors, one aged 18 to 29 and the other aged 80 or older.

The CDR3 spans 18 residues, from the cysteine through the phenylalanine. Solely the CDR3 DNA is kept, with 54 bases framed from the first base. V has 6 bases trimmed and J has 1 base trimmed; junction bases matching no gene number 11. CDR1 and CDR2 (SGHKS, YYEKEE) derive from the germline V gene (reference sequence). Receptor amplification or capture employed 5' RACE. A second roughly 6 to 11 cycle PCR used a sample-barcoded 5' primer and a J-beta primer mix. A unique molecular identifier was introduced onto each TCR beta cDNA molecule by a template-switch 5' adaptor carrying 12 random nucleotides. Each sample yielded at least 3 million CDR3-containing paired-end reads. The Mint cDNA synthesis kit, primed by a TRBC-specific oligonucleotide, was used to synthesize first-strand cDNA from all RNA. After uracil-DNA glycosylase treatment, a first 18-cycle PCR used universal primers M1SS and BC2_uni_R on all cDNA. Under the source paper's analysis protocol: Normalization of each sample was performed by random selection of 1 million high-quality reads, each carrying a distinct molecular identifier. Instead of being binned into consensus sequences, reads with shared molecular identifiers were discarded. MiTCR, with a Q25 quality threshold and the strictest error-elimination algorithm, was used for CDR3 identification, clonotype clustering and error correction. Lower-bound total TCR beta diversity was estimated with a nonparametric unseen species model using Euler transformation. TCRdb reprocessed the public reads (quality trimming at Q25 with fastp, clone calling with MiXCR) and kept in-frame beta chains. Each record represents a unique CDR3 protein, reported with the most common genes and DNA among its rows. The V and J calls follow TCRdb's processing rather than the paper's. For this sample the table gives some 1,800,000 distinct CDR3 sequences, of which around 40% were detected only once. Of the sample, 23% is held by the ten largest clones.

Broad study findings and their caveats: Since profiling was done on bulk unsorted PBMCs, naive and antigen-experienced compartments could not be conclusively compared. Compared with the aged group, the long-lived group had more naive CD4+ T cells, fewer expanded clones and increased TCR diversity, a pattern suggesting age selection. Total diversity estimates from one million sequenced T cells were considered lower bounds and underestimates. As age increased, observed TCR beta diversity per million T cells dropped in a roughly linear way, and a significant reduction was already evident by age roughly 36. Donor CMV infection status was unknown, potentially confounding age-related changes in expanded clonotypes. The percentage of naive T cells measured by flow cytometry correlated strongly with observed TCR beta diversity.

Donors were a few dozen systemically healthy Caucasian individuals from Russia aged roughly 6 to 90 years. Each donor gave approximately 10 milliliters of peripheral blood, collected into EDTA-treated Vacutainer tubes. Ficoll-Paque density-gradient centrifugation was used to isolate PBMCs, with at least 6.5 million obtained per sample. Total RNA, at least 6 micrograms per sample, was extracted from PBMCs with Trizol reagent. The percentages of naive CD45RAhigh/CD27high T cells were determined by flow cytometry on a PBMC aliquot from every donor. The chain was built from TRBV5-5 and TRBJ2-2; 11 central nucleotides agree with TRBD2. The receptor was derived from a human donor in good health. The sample taken for sequencing was blood. The nucleotide sequence reads TGTGCCAGCATAAAGACTAGCGGGGCCCTGATGAACACCGGGGAGCTGTTTTTT. Its product reads: CASIKTSGALMNTGELFF.